The 20 T cell receptor beta chains below all came from one sample that was sequenced in a study of cytomegalovirus exposure and HLA in healthy donors. The PCR used 60 Vbeta and 13 Jbeta primers. Data came from immunoSEQ multiplex PCR; TCRdb stores just in-frame clones and leaves some out. Here the sample spans about 43,000 clones, 50% to 75% being singletons. The sequenced material came from PBMCs. The receptor source for this set is a human donor in good health.

The V call is TRBV6-1, the J call TRBJ2-5; 12 bases are shared with TRBD2. Germline-derived CDR1 and CDR2 are MNHNS and SASEGT. The CDR3 spans 16 residues. The trim removed 6 bases at V and 5 bases at J, leaving 10 bases unmatched. Here the CDR3 DNA reads TGTGCCAGCAGGGAACTAGCGGGGGGCCGTCCGGAGACCCAGTACTTC. Its protein product is CASRELAGGRPETQYF.

The chain uses TRBV28 and TRBJ1-5, with D possibly TRBD1 on 5 matching bases. Germline loops: CDR1 MDHEN, CDR2 SYDVKM. V shed 4 bases and J shed 5 bases, with 15 bases lying between them. This CDR3 contains 15 residues. CDR3 sequence: CASSWGLKGYQPQHF. As DNA, the CDR3 is TGTGCCAGCAGTTGGGGACTTAAAGGGTATCAGCCCCAGCATTTT.

V is TRBV27 and J is TRBJ2-3; weak D call: TRBD2 (5 bases). Germline V gene sequence: CDR1 MNHEY, CDR2 SMNVEV (reference sequence). The CDR3 length is 14 residues. V lost 8 bases and J 3 bases, leaving 15 bases between the germline ends. The CDR3 region is CASQLESGTDTQYF. CDR3 in DNA: TGTGCCAGCCAACTAGAATCTGGTACAGATACGCAGTATTTT.

The CDR3 here is CASSPEDKNSYEQYF. The CDR3 DNA sequence: TGTGCCAGCTCACCAGAAGACAAAAACTCCTACGAGCAGTACTTC. This chain uses TRBV18 with TRBJ2-7; no firm D call. The germline gives CDR1 KGHSH, CDR2 LQKENI. With 2 bases removed from V and 0 bases from J, the gap between germline ends came to 11 bases. The CDR3 runs to 15 residues.

The gene calls are TRBV7-9 and TRBJ1-3, with no clear D. The CDR3 contains 14 residues. Trimming cost V 2 bases and J 0 bases, with 5 bases left between them. Germline assignment: CDR1 SEHNR and CDR2 FQNEAQ (reference sequence). This chain's CDR3 is CASSLTDSGNTIYF. In DNA form, the CDR3 reads TGTGCCAGCAGCTTAACAGACTCTGGAAACACCATATATTTT. Variable domain in full (rest from reference TRBV7-9 and TRBJ1-3): DTGVSQNPRHKITKRGQNVTFRCDPISEHNRLYWYRQTLGQGPEFLTYFQNEAQLEKSRLLSDRFSAERPKGSFSTLEIQRTEQGDSAMYLCASSLTDSGNTIYFGEGSWLTVV.

This chain joins TRBV29-1 and TRBJ2-3, with 9 bases aligning to TRBD2. V shed 7 bases and J 4 bases; nucleotides not matched to a gene: 18. Germline lookup yields CDR1 SQVTM and CDR2 ANQGSEA. The CDR3 is 17 residues long. In nucleotides, the CDR3 is TGCAGCGCCCGGCGGGGGGGGGCCGCTTGGGGGGCAGATACGCAGTATTTT. This translates into CSARRGGAAWGADTQYF.

The rearrangement joins TRBV6-6 to TRBJ1-6; 10 bases match TRBD1. The CDR3 runs to 15 residues. Germline V CDR1 and CDR2: MNHNY, SVGAGI (reference sequence). Germline trimming cut 5 bases from V and 11 bases from J; bases unmatched to any gene: 9. CDR3 in DNA: TGTGCCAGCAGTGCCCGGGACAGGGGTATACCACCCCTCCACTTT. This codes for CASSARDRGIPPLHF.

This sequence joins TRBV9 and TRBJ1-2; 8 nucleotides align to TRBD1. The CDR3 runs 14 residues. V shed 3 bases and J 5 bases; nucleotides not matched to a gene: 6. The germline CDR1 and CDR2 sequences are SGDLS and YYNGEE. CDR3 DNA: TGTGCCAGCAGCGCAGGACAGGGAAGGTATGGCTACACCTTC. Amino acid sequence: CASSAGQGRYGYTF.

This clone was detected only once. The chain links TRBV18 to TRBJ2-1; possibly TRBD1 for D (6 bases). The length of the CDR3 is 13 residues. V was trimmed by 4 bases and J by 5 bases, leaving 9 bases between them. Germline CDR1 and CDR2: KGHSH and LQKENI. The CDR3 sequence is CASSRQDHNEQFF. The CDR3 region has the DNA TGTGCCAGCTCACGACAGGACCACAATGAGCAGTTCTTC.

V is TRBV4-3 and J is TRBJ2-5; TRBD2 is a possible D gene (7 bases). The germline CDR1 and CDR2 sequences are LGHNA and YSLEER. The CDR3 is 19 amino acids. Trimming shortened V by 0 bases and J by 5 bases, and 25 bases separated the two germline ends. The CDR3 loop reads CASSQDLVRGRVGWETQYF. The DNA of the CDR3 is TGCGCCAGCAGCCAAGATTTAGTGCGGGGGCGCGTCGGTTGGGAGACCCAGTACTTC.

The chain combines TRBV7-9 with TRBJ2-3, with TRBD2 matching 12 bases. The CDR3 extends over 16 amino acids. Germline V lookup: CDR1 SEHNR, CDR2 FQNEAQ (reference sequence). The junction had 7 bases not matched to a gene; V was cut back by 5 bases and J by 4 bases. The CDR3 protein is CASSTGLAGRADTQYF. In DNA form, the CDR3 reads TGTGCCAGCAGCACAGGACTAGCGGGGCGGGCAGATACGCAGTATTTT.

The chain links TRBV10-3 to TRBJ2-1; 9 bases match TRBD2. V dropped 4 bases and J dropped 7; count of bases not matched to a gene: 11. Germline CDR1 reads ENHRY; CDR2 reads SYGVKD. The CDR3 is 16 amino acids. CDR3 in DNA: TGTGCCATCAGTGGCTTCGGGAGGACTAGCGTGAATGAGCAGTTCTTC. This gives the protein CAISGFGRTSVNEQFF.

This clone came up once. The gene calls are TRBV19 and TRBJ2-5; D is unclear. CDR1 LNHDA and CDR2 SQIVND come from the germline V gene (reference sequence). Trimming pared 5 bases from V and 1 base from J, leaving 8 bases between. The CDR3 runs to 13 residues. The CDR3 protein is CASSLLPQETQYF. CDR3 DNA sequence: TGTGCCAGTAGTTTGCTACCCCAAGAGACCCAGTACTTC.

The chain couples TRBV6-4 to TRBJ1-5, with TRBD1 identical over 8 bases. This CDR3 is built from 16 residues. Germline V gene data show CDR1 as MRHNA and CDR2 as SNTAGT. Germline trimming cut 6 bases from V and 5 bases from J; bases unmatched to any gene: 12. CDR3 DNA sequence: TGTGCCAGCAGGCTTAACCGGGACAGGTCCGATCAGCCCCAGCATTTT. This sequence encodes CASRLNRDRSDQPQHF.

This clone showed up just a few times. The rearrangement uses TRBV5-6 and TRBJ1-6; D is uncertain. Germline-derived CDR1 and CDR2 are SGHDT and YYEEEE. This CDR3 spans 13 amino acids. The V end was cut by 5 bases, the J end by 10 bases, with 13 bases between. This CDR3 is CASSTMSLSPLHF. The CDR3 DNA sequence: TGTGCCAGCAGTACGATGTCACTCTCACCCCTCCACTTT.

This sequence joins TRBV6-5 and TRBJ1-2, with unresolved D. With 8 bases removed from V and 7 bases from J, the gap between germline ends came to 17 bases. Germline loops: CDR1 MNHEY, CDR2 SVGAGI. The CDR3 spans 13 residues. Here the CDR3 DNA reads TGTGCCAGCGGGTTAGGAGGAGGGTTTGGCTACACCTTC. Protein: CASGLGGGFGYTF.

This clone was observed a few times. J is TRBJ1-2 and V is TRBV28; possibly TRBD1 for D (6 bases). CDR1 is MDHEN and CDR2 is SYDVKM in the germline V gene. The CDR3 is 15 residues long. Trimming removed 6 bases from V and 4 bases from J, with 18 bases in between. The CDR3 region has the DNA TGTGCCAGCAGCCCAGGGGAGTGGGTCGTCTATGGCTACACCTTC. Its protein is CASSPGEWVVYGYTF.

The V call is TRBV10-3, the J call TRBJ1-3; 9 bases match TRBD1. Germline V CDR1 and CDR2: ENHRY, SYGVKD. The CDR3 extends over 13 amino acids. After removal of 8 bases from V and 5 bases from J, the junction contained 4 bases not matched to a gene. The CDR3 region is CAIAGTGRNTIYF. The DNA of the CDR3 is TGTGCCATCGCCGGGACAGGGAGAAACACCATATATTTT.

In its sample, this clone was seen a few times. This chain links TRBV27 with TRBJ1-5; TRBD1 matches at 7 bases. CDR1 and CDR2 from the germline V gene are MNHEY and SMNVEV (reference sequence). CDR3 length equals 12 residues. Losses at the gene ends were 6 bases for V and 7 bases for J; bases not matched to a gene: 3. The DNA of the CDR3 is TGTGCCAGCAGCCGAGGGGGCCAGCCCCAGCATTTT. This translates into CASSRGGQPQHF.

This chain joins TRBV13 and TRBJ2-5; 9 bases fit TRBD1. The J segment lost 5 bases and the V segment lost 4 bases, leaving 11 bases of the junction unmatched. CDR3 length equals 16 residues. From germline, CDR1 is PRHDT and CDR2 FYEKMQ (reference sequence). DNA for the CDR3: TGTGCCAGCAGCTCGTACCGGGACAGGGAACGGGAGACCCAGTACTTC. It is translated as CASSSYRDRERETQYF.